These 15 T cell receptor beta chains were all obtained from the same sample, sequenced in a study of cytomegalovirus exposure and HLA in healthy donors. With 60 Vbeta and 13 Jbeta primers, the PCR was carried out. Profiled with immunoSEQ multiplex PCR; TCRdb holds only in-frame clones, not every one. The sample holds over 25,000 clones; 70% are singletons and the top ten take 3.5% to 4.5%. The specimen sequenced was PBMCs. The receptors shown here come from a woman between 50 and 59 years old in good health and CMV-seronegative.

The CDR3: CASRPTGAGGNQPQHF. CDR3 nucleotide sequence: TGTGCCAGCAGGCCCACCGGGGCAGGGGGAAATCAGCCCCAGCATTTT. The V call is TRBV7-2, the J call TRBJ1-5, with 7 bases that match TRBD1. The V gene's germline CDR1 is SGHTA and CDR2 FQGNSA. The CDR3 length is 16 residues. The ends lost 6 bases at V and 4 bases at J; junction bases unmatched: 12. Filled out from reference TRBV7-2 and TRBJ1-5, the complete variable domain reads GAGVSQSPSNKVTEKGKDVELRCDPISGHTALYWYRQSLGQGLEFLIYFQGNSAPDKSGLPSDRFSAERTGGSVSTLTIQRTQQEDSAVYLCASRPTGAGGNQPQHFGDGTRLSIL.

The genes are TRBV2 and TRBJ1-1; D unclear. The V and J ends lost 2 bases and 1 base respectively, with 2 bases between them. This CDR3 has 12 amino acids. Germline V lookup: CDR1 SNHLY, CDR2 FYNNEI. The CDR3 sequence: CASSEQNTEAFF. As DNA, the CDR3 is TGTGCCAGCAGTGAACAGAACACTGAAGCTTTCTTT.

The CDR3 DNA follows: TGTGCCAGCGGGGGACAGGGTACGGGGGGGCCCCAGCATTTT. Translated: CASGGQGTGGPQHF. The chain has TRBV2 and TRBJ1-5, with 9 bases identical to TRBD1. The V and J ends lost 8 bases and 9 bases, in that order; junction bases with no gene match: 11. The germline gives CDR1 SNHLY, CDR2 FYNNEI. This CDR3 has 14 residues.

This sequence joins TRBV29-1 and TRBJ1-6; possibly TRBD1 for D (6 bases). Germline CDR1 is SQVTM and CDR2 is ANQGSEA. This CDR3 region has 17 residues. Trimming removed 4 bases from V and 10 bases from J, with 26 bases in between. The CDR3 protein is CSVAPSPPGGARSPLHF. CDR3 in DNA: TGCAGCGTTGCTCCCTCCCCCCCTGGGGGCGCGAGGTCACCCCTCCACTTT.

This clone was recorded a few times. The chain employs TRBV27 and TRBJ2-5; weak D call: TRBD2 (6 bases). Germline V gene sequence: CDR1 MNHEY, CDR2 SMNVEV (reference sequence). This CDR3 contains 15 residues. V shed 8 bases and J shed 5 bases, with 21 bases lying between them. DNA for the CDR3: TGTGCCAGCGCGGGTAGCGGCGTCCCCCAGGAGACCCAGTACTTC. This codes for CASAGSGVPQETQYF.

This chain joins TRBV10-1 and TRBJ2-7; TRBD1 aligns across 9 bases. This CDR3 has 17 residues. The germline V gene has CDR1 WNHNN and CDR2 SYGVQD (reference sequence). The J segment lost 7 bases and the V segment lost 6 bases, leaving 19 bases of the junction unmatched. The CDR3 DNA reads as TGCGCCAGCAGATTACCCTACCAGGACAGGGGAAGTTGGGAGCAGTACTTC. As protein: CASRLPYQDRGSWEQYF.

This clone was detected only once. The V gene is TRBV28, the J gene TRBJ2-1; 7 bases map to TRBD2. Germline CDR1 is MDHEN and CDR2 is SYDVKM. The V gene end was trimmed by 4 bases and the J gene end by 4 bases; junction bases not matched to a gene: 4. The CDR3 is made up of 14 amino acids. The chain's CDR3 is CASSSLAVYNEQFF. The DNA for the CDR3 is TGTGCCAGCAGTTCCCTAGCGGTTTACAATGAGCAGTTCTTC.

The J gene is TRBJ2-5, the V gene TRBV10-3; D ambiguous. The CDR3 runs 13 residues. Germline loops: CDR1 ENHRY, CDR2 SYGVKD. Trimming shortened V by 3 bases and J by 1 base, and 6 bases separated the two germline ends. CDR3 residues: CAISDGFQETQYF. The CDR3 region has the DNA TGTGCCATCAGTGACGGGTTCCAAGAGACCCAGTACTTC.

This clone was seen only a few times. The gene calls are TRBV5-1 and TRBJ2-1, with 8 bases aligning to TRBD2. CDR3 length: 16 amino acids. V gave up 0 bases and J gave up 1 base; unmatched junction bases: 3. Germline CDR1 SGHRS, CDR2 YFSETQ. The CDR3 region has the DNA TGCGCCAGCAGCTTGGCCGGGGGGGCATCCTACAATGAGCAGTTCTTC. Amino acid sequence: CASSLAGGASYNEQFF. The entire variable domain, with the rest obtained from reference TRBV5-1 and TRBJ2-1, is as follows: KAGVTQTPRYLIKTRGQQVTLSCSPISGHRSVSWYQQTPGQGLQFLFEYFSETQRNKGNFPGRFSGRQFSNSRSEMNVSTLELGDSALYLCASSLAGGASYNEQFFGPGTRLTVL.

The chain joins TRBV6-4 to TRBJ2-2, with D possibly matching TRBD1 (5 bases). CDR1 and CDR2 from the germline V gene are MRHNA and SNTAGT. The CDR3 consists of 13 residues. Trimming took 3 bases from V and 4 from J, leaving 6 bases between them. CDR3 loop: CASSEGVTGELFF. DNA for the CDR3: TGTGCCAGCAGTGAAGGGGTCACCGGGGAGCTGTTTTTT.

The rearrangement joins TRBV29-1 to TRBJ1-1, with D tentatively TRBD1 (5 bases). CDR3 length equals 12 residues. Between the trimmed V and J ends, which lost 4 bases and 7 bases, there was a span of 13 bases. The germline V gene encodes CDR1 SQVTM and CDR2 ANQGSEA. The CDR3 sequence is CSVVSDTGEAFF. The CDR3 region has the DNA TGCAGCGTTGTTTCGGACACGGGTGAAGCTTTCTTT.

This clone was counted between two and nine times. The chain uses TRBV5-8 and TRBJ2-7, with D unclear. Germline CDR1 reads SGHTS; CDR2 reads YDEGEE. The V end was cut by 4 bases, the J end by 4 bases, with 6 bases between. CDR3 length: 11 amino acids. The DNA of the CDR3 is TGTGCCAGCAGCGCGGCTTACGAGCAGTACTTC. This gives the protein CASSAAYEQYF.

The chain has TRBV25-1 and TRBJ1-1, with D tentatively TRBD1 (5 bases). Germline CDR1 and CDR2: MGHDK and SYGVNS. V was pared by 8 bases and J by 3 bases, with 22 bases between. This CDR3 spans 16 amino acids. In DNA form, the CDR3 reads TGTGCCAGCCGCCAACCCCTCGGGGGACCCGACACTGAAGCTTTCTTT. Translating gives CASRQPLGGPDTEAFF.

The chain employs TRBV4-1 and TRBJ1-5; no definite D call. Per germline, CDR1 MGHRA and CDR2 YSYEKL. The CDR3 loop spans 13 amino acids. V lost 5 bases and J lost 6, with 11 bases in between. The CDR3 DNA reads TGCGCCAGCAGCTCTCTTACCAGTCAGCCCCAGCATTTT. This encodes CASSSLTSQPQHF.

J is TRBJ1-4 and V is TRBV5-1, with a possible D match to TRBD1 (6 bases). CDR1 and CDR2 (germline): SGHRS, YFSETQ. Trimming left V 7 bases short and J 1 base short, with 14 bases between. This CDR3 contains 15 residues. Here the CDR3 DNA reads TGCGCCAGCGCCATGGGGGCAGGAACTAATGAAAAACTGTTTTTT. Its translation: CASAMGAGTNEKLFF. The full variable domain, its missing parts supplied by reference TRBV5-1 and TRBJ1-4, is KAGVTQTPRYLIKTRGQQVTLSCSPISGHRSVSWYQQTPGQGLQFLFEYFSETQRNKGNFPGRFSGRQFSNSRSEMNVSTLELGDSALYLCASAMGAGTNEKLFFGSGTQLSVL.